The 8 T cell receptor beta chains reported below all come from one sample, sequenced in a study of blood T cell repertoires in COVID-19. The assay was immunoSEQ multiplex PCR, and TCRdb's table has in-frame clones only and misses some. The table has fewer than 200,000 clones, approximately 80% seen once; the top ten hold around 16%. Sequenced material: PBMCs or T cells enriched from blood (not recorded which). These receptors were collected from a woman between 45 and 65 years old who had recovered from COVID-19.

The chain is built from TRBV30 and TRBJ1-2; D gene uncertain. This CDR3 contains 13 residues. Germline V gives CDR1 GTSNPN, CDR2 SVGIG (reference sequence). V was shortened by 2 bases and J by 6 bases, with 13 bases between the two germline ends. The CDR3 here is CAWSREGSHGYTF. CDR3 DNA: TGTGCCTGGAGTAGGGAGGGATCCCATGGCTACACCTTC.

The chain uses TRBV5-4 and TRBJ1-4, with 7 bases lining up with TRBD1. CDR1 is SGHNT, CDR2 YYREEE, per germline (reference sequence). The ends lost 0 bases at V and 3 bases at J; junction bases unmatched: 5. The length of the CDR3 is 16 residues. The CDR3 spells CASSLEPGQSNEKLFF. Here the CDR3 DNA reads TGTGCCAGCAGCTTGGAGCCGGGACAGTCTAATGAAAAACTGTTTTTT.

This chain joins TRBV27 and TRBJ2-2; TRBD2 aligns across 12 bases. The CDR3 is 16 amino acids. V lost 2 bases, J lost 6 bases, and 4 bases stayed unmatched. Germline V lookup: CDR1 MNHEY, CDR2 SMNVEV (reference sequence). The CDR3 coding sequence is TGTGCCAGCAGTTTAGGACTAGCGGGATTAGCCGGGGAGCTGTTTTTT. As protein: CASSLGLAGLAGELFF.

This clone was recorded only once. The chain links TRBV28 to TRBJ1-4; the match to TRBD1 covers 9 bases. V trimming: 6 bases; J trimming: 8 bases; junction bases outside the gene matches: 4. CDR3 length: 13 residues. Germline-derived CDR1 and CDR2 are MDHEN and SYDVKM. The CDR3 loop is CASSPGQGEKLFF. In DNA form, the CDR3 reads TGTGCCAGCAGCCCGGGACAGGGCGAAAAACTGTTTTTT.

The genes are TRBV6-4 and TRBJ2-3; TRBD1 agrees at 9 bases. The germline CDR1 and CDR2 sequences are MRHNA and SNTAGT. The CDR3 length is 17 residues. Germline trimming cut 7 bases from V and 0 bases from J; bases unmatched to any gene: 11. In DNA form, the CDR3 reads TGTGCCAGCACCCTCTTTAGACAGGGGGACAGCACAGATACGCAGTATTTT. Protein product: CASTLFRQGDSTDTQYF.

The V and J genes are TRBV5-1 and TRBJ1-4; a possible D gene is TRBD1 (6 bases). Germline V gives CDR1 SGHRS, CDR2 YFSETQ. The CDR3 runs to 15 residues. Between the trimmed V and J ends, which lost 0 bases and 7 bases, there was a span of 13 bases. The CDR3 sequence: CASSLVRGKSEKLFF. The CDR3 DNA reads TGCGCCAGCAGCTTGGTAAGGGGGAAAAGTGAAAAACTGTTTTTT.

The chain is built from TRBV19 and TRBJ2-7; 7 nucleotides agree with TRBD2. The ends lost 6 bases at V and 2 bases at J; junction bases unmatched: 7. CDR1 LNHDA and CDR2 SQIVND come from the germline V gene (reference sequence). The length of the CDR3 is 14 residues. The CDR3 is CASRNSGWPYEQYF. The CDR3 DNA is TGTGCCAGTAGAAATAGCGGGTGGCCCTACGAGCAGTACTTC.

CDR3 protein: CASSQWSTGLAGSEQYF. DNA for the CDR3: TGTGCCAGCAGCCAATGGTCAACTGGACTAGCGGGATCTGAGCAGTACTTC. This chain connects TRBV3-1 (or the pseudogene TRBV3-2) to TRBJ2-7; 12 nucleotides line up with TRBD2. The J segment lost 7 bases and the V segment lost 2 bases, leaving 12 bases of the junction unmatched. CDR3 length equals 17 residues. Germline V gene sequence: CDR1 LGHDT, CDR2 YNNKEL (reference sequence).